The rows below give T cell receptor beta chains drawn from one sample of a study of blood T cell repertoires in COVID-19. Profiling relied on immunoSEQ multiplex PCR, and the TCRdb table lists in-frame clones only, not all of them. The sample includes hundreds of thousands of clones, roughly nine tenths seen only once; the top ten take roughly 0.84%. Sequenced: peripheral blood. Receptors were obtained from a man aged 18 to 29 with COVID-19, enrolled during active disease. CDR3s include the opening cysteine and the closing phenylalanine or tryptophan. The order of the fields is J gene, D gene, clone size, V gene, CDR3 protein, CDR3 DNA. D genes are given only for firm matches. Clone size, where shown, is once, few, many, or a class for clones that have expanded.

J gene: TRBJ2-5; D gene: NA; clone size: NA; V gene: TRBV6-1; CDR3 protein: CASSVPGTRGSQETQYF; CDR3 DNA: TGTGCCAGCAGTGTCCCTGGGACAAGGGGGAGCCAAGAGACCCAGTACTTC
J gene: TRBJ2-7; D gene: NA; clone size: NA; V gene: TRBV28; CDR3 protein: CASSLVPGYEQYF; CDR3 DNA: TGTGCCAGCAGTTTGGTACCGGGGTACGAGCAGTACTTC
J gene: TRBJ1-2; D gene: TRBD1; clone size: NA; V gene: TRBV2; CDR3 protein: CASSRGYSGTGKYGYTF; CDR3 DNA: TGTGCCAGCAGTCGGGGGTATTCCGGGACAGGGAAATATGGCTACACCTTC
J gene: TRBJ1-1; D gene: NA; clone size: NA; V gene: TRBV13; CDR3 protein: CASSFGENEAFF; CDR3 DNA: TGTGCCAGCAGCTTCGGGGAAAATGAAGCTTTCTTT
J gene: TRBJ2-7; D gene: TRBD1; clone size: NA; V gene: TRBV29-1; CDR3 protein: CSVSGQATYEQYF; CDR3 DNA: TGCAGCGTCTCGGGACAGGCAACCTACGAGCAGTACTTC
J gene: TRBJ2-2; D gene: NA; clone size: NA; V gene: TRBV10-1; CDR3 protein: CASGSGTTNTGELFF; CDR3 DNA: TGCGCCAGCGGATCCGGGACAACGAACACCGGGGAGCTGTTTTTT
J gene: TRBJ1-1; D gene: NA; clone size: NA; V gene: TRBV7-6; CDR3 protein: CASSLDEGTEAFF; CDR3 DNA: TGTGCCAGCAGCTTAGACGAGGGCACTGAAGCTTTCTTT
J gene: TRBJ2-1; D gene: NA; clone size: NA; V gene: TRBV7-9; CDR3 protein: CASSSAGHHNEQFF; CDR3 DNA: TGTGCCAGCAGCAGCGCGGGGCACCACAATGAGCAGTTCTTC
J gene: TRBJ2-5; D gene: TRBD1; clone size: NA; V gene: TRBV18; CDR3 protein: CASSPYGTGQETQYF; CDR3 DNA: TGTGCCAGCTCACCATATGGGACAGGGCAAGAGACCCAGTACTTC
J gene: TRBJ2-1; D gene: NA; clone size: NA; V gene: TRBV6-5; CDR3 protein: CASIMTRYNEQFF; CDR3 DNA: TGTGCCAGCATTATGACTAGGTACAATGAGCAGTTCTTC
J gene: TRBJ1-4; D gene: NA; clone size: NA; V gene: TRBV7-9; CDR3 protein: CASSLGVGNEKLFF; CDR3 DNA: TGTGCCAGCAGCTTAGGAGTCGGGAATGAAAAACTGTTTTTT
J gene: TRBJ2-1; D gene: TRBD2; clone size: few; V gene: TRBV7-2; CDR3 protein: CASSLTSGKNNEQFF; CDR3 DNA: TGTGCCAGCAGCTTGACTAGCGGGAAAAACAATGAGCAGTTCTTC
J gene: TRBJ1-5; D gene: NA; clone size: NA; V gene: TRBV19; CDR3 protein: CASSIGNQPQHF; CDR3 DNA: TGTGCCAGTAGTATCGGGAATCAGCCCCAGCATTTT
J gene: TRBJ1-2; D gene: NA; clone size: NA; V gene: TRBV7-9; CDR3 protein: CASSPGPGNPGYTF; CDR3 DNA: TGTGCCAGCAGCCCTGGGCCCGGTAACCCTGGCTACACCTTC
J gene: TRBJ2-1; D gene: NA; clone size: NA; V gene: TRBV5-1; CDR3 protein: CASSLVIGDSNEQFF; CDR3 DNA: TGCGCCAGCAGCTTGGTGATAGGGGACTCGAATGAGCAGTTCTTC
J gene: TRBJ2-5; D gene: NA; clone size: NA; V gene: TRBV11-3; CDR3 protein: CASSMDGKRTQYF; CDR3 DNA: TGTGCCAGCAGCATGGACGGGAAGAGAACCCAGTACTTC
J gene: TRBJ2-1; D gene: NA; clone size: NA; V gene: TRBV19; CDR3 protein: CASSTDGSSYNEQFF; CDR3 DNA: TGTGCCAGTAGTACGGACGGGAGCTCCTACAATGAGCAGTTCTTC
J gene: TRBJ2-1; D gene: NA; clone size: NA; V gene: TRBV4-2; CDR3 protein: CASSQEPGVTDEQFF; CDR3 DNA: TGTGCCAGCAGCCAAGAGCCGGGAGTGACTGATGAGCAGTTCTTC
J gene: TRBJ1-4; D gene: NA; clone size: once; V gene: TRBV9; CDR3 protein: CASANGGGWGEKLFF; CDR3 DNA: TGTGCCAGCGCAAACGGGGGAGGATGGGGCGAAAAACTGTTTTTT
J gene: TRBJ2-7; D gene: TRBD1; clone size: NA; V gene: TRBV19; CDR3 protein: CASSIGTGVDEQYF; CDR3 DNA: TGTGCCAGTAGTATCGGGACAGGGGTCGACGAGCAGTACTTC
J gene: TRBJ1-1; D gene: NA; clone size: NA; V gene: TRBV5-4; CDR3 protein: CASSSPGHPNTEAFF; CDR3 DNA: TGTGCCAGCAGCTCGCCGGGACACCCGAACACTGAAGCTTTCTTT
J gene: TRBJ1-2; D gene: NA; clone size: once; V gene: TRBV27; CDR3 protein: CASSPLRLKGGIRNYGYTF; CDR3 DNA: TGTGCCAGCAGTCCTCTACGCTTAAAGGGAGGAATTAGGAACTATGGCTACACCTTC
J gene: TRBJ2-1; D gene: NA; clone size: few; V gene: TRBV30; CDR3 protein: CAWSATVNEQFF; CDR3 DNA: TGTGCCTGGAGTGCGACTGTGAATGAGCAGTTCTTC
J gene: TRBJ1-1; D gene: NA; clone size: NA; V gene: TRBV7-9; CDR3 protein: CASSLRQVLRAVNTEAFF; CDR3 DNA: TGTGCCAGCAGCTTAAGACAGGTCCTCAGGGCGGTGAACACTGAAGCTTTCTTT
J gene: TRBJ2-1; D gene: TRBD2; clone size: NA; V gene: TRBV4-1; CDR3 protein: CASSQTSDSYNEQFF; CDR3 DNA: TGCGCCAGCAGCCAAACTAGCGACTCCTACAATGAGCAGTTCTTC
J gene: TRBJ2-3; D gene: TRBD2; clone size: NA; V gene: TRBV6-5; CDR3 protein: CASSRLAGSTDTQYF; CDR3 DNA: TGTGCCAGCAGTAGACTAGCGGGGTCGACAGATACGCAGTATTTT
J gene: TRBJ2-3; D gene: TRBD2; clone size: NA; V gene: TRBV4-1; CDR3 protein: CASSQDERGLQDTQYF; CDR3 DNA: TGCGCCAGCAGCCAAGATGAGCGGGGGCTGCAAGATACGCAGTATTTT
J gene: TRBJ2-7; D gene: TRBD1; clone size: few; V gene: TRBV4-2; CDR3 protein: CASRKPGQLYEQYF; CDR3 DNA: TGTGCCAGCAGAAAACCGGGACAGTTATACGAGCAGTACTTC
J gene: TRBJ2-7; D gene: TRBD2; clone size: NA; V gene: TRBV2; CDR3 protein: CASIRGAYEQYF; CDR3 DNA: TGTGCCAGCATACGGGGGGCCTACGAGCAGTACTTC
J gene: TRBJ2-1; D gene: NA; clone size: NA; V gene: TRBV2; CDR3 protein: CASSDSGSYNEQFF; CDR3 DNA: TGTGCCAGCAGTGACTCGGGCTCCTACAATGAGCAGTTCTTC
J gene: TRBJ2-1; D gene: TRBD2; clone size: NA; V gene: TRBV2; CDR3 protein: CASIPGLADNEQFF; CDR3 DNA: TGTGCCAGCATTCCGGGACTAGCGGACAATGAGCAGTTCTTC
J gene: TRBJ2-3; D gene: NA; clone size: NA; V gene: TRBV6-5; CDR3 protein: CASSQDWTSTDTQYF; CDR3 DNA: TGTGCCAGCAGTCAGGACTGGACGAGCACAGATACGCAGTATTTT